Below, 23 T cell receptor beta chains from the same sample are listed, as sequenced in a study of radiotherapy plus CTLA-4 blockade in lung cancer. TCRdb keeps only in-frame clones here, not all; method: immunoSEQ multiplex PCR. The data show some 46,000 clones, 75% to 85% seen once. Sequenced here: peripheral blood, sampled from a patient treated with radiotherapy plus ipilimumab. All receptors derive from a human donor with non-small cell lung cancer who had stable disease on radiotherapy plus ipilimumab.

The rearrangement links TRBV18 to TRBJ2-2; TRBD1 aligns across 7 bases. CDR1 and CDR2 from the germline V gene are KGHSH and LQKENI. The CDR3 runs 15 residues. J was trimmed by 4 bases and V by 1 base; bases with no gene match: 3. DNA of the CDR3: TGTGCCAGCTCACCACAACAGGGGATCACCGGGGAGCTGTTTTTT. This sequence encodes CASSPQQGITGELFF.

This clone appeared once. The rearrangement links TRBV28 to TRBJ1-6; TRBD1 agrees at 7 bases. Looked up from germline, CDR1 is MDHEN and CDR2 is SYDVKM. Germline trimming cut 3 bases from V and 8 bases from J; bases unmatched to any gene: 10. CDR3 size: 16 residues. DNA for the CDR3: TGTGCCAGCAGTTTTCCCAGACAGGGCATTGATTCACCCCTCCACTTT. Translating gives CASSFPRQGIDSPLHF.

The V call is TRBV27, the J call TRBJ2-1; D is unresolved. The CDR3 runs to 11 residues. Per germline, CDR1 MNHEY and CDR2 SMNVEV (reference sequence). V lost 3 bases and J lost 10, with 7 bases in between. The CDR3 region is CASSLKREQFF. CDR3 nucleotide sequence: TGTGCCAGCAGTTTGAAGAGGGAGCAGTTCTTC.

The V call is TRBV29-1, the J call TRBJ1-1; 9 nucleotides agree with TRBD1. J lost 0 bases, V lost 7 bases, and 6 bases had no gene match. CDR3 length equals 14 residues. Germline CDR1 is SQVTM and CDR2 is ANQGSEA. CDR3: CSGRGTGMNTEAFF. DNA for the CDR3: TGCAGCGGGCGCGGGACAGGGATGAACACTGAAGCTTTCTTT.

The V and J genes are TRBV5-1 and TRBJ2-5, with 7 positions matching TRBD1. The J call may be incorrect, as the DNA end agrees better with TRBJ2-7. CDR1 SGHRS and CDR2 YFSETQ come from the germline V gene. The CDR3 runs 14 residues. Written as DNA, the CDR3 is TGCGCCAGCAGCTCACCGGGACAGTCCTACGAGCAGTACTTC. Its protein is CASSSPGQSYEQYF.

The rearrangement joins TRBV13 to TRBJ2-1; D might be TRBD2 (6 bases). This CDR3 spans 14 amino acids. Germline CDR1 PRHDT, CDR2 FYEKMQ (reference sequence). V was shortened by 10 bases and J by 7 bases, with 20 bases between the two germline ends. The CDR3 is CATNGGWGTNEQFF. The DNA for the CDR3 is TGTGCCACCAACGGGGGTTGGGGGACGAATGAGCAGTTCTTC.

This chain links TRBV4-1 with TRBJ2-1, with no clear D. Germline V lookup: CDR1 MGHRA, CDR2 YSYEKL. V lost 3 bases to trimming and J lost 2 bases, with 14 bases between them. This CDR3 has 16 residues. CDR3 sequence (DNA): TGCGCCAGCAGCCAGTCTCTAAGCGCCACCTACAATGAGCAGTTCTTC. Translating it yields CASSQSLSATYNEQFF.

This clone was recorded a few times. The V and J genes are TRBV7-9 and TRBJ2-7, with 7 bases aligning to TRBD1. V gave up 8 bases and J gave up 7 bases; unmatched junction bases: 11. Per germline, CDR1 SEHNR and CDR2 FQNEAQ (reference sequence). The CDR3 length is 13 residues. The CDR3 reads CASGPAATGEQYF. In DNA, the CDR3 is TGTGCCAGCGGCCCGGCCGCGACAGGGGAGCAGTACTTC.

The chain joins TRBV2 to TRBJ1-3, with 9 bases that match TRBD1. Germline values: CDR1 SNHLY, CDR2 FYNNEI. Trimming took 6 bases from V and 3 from J; bases not matched to a gene: 9. This CDR3 region has 16 residues. The CDR3 bases are TGTGCCAGCAGCGAAATGACAGGGGGTAGTGGAAACACCATATATTTT. It yields the protein CASSEMTGGSGNTIYF.

This clone appeared a few times. The V call is TRBV18, the J call TRBJ2-5, with 8 bases aligning to TRBD2. The DNA end lines up better with TRBJ2-7; the J call may be wrong. The CDR3 loop spans 14 amino acids. CDR1 and CDR2 from the germline V gene are KGHSH and LQKENI. As DNA, the CDR3 is TGTGCCAGCTCACCGCCTAGCGGGTCCTACGAGCAGTACTTC. Its protein is CASSPPSGSYEQYF.

The chain combines TRBV9 with TRBJ2-3; possible D gene TRBD1, 6 bases. V shed 0 bases and J shed 2 bases, with 10 bases lying between them. The CDR3 loop spans 15 amino acids. Per germline, CDR1 SGDLS and CDR2 YYNGEE. For the CDR3, the DNA is TGTGCCAGCAGCGTAGTGGGACAACCCACAGATACGCAGTATTTT. Translated: CASSVVGQPTDTQYF.

The chain employs TRBV30 and TRBJ1-1; D is possibly TRBD1 (6 bases). CDR3 length equals 15 residues. Germline V gives CDR1 GTSNPN, CDR2 SVGIG (reference sequence). Between the trimmed V and J ends, which lost 5 bases and 2 bases, there was a span of 18 bases. The CDR3: CAWHPGTPFNTEAFF. The CDR3 DNA reads TGTGCCTGGCATCCCGGGACACCTTTTAACACTGAAGCTTTCTTT.

The rearrangement joins TRBV5-6 to TRBJ2-1, with TRBD2 matching over 8 bases. The V gene's germline CDR1 is SGHDT and CDR2 YYEEEE. This CDR3 contains 16 residues. V trimming: 4 bases; J trimming: 2 bases; junction bases outside the gene matches: 8. CDR3 bases: TGTGCCAGCAGCGTCCTAGCGGGTGAAGCCTACAATGAGCAGTTCTTC. It yields the protein CASSVLAGEAYNEQFF.

The chain joins TRBV19 to TRBJ2-2; TRBD2 agrees at 10 bases. Germline loops: CDR1 LNHDA, CDR2 SQIVND (reference sequence). V gave up 3 bases and J gave up 7 bases; unmatched junction bases: 5. The CDR3 length is 15 residues. For the CDR3, the DNA is TGTGCCAGTAGTATTGAACTAGCGGGACACGGGGAGCTGTTTTTT. Translated: CASSIELAGHGELFF.

The chain employs TRBV6-5 and TRBJ1-6, with 8 bases matching TRBD1. Per the germline V gene, CDR1 is MNHEY and CDR2 is SVGAGI. The V and J ends lost 6 bases and 5 bases, in that order; junction bases with no gene match: 3. The length of the CDR3 is 14 residues. In DNA form, the CDR3 reads TGTGCCAGCAGAGGACAGGGCCATAATTCACCCCTCCACTTT. Translating gives CASRGQGHNSPLHF.

The rearrangement uses TRBV6-5 and TRBJ2-2, with D hard to call. This CDR3 spans 14 amino acids. Germline V lookup: CDR1 MNHEY, CDR2 SVGAGI. Trimming cost V 6 bases and J 6 bases, with 14 bases left between them. CDR3 DNA sequence: TGTGCCAGCAGAAAAGCCCAGAGGTCCGGGGAGCTGTTTTTT. It yields the protein CASRKAQRSGELFF.

This sequence joins TRBV5-1 and TRBJ2-7; D is unresolved. Trimming removed 0 bases from V and 2 bases from J, with 9 bases in between. Germline CDR1 and CDR2: SGHRS and YFSETQ. This CDR3 is built from 14 residues. CDR3 loop: CASSLVLDAYEQYF. The CDR3 coding sequence is TGCGCCAGCAGCTTGGTCCTAGACGCCTACGAGCAGTACTTC.

This clone was seen more than once but under ten times. The chain is built from TRBV29-1 and TRBJ2-6; 8 bases agree with TRBD2. The germline gives CDR1 SQVTM, CDR2 ANQGSEA. The length of the CDR3 is 15 residues. V was clipped by 2 bases and J by 3 bases; unmatched bases: 3. CDR3 protein: CSVENGGVGANVLTF. CDR3 in DNA: TGCAGCGTTGAAAACGGGGGGGTTGGGGCCAACGTCCTGACTTTC. The entire variable domain, with the rest obtained from reference TRBV29-1 and TRBJ2-6, is as follows: SAVISQKPSRDICQRGTSLTIQCQVDSQVTMMFWYRQQPGQSLTLIATANQGSEATYESGFVIDKFPISRPNLTFSTLTVSNMSPEDSSIYLCSVENGGVGANVLTFGAGSRLTVL.

The chain carries TRBV18 and TRBJ1-1; a weak D match, TRBD1 (6 bases). V was clipped by 4 bases and J by 3 bases, with 12 bases between them. The CDR3 is 14 amino acids. Germline V CDR1 and CDR2: KGHSH, LQKENI. The CDR3 loop reads CASSQGGGDTEAFF. The CDR3 DNA reads as TGTGCCAGCTCACAGGGGGGAGGGGACACTGAAGCTTTCTTT.

This clone was picked up one time. The chain recombines TRBV9 with TRBJ2-7, with TRBD1 identical over 9 bases. This CDR3 is built from 15 residues. In germline, CDR1 is SGDLS, CDR2 YYNGEE. With 2 bases clipped from V and 1 base from J, the junction kept 4 bases outside the gene matches. As DNA, the CDR3 is TGTGCCAGCAGCGTTGGACAGGGGACTTCCTACGAGCAGTACTTC. Its translation: CASSVGQGTSYEQYF.

This clone was counted a single time. V usage is TRBV7-8 and J usage is TRBJ2-7; 14 bases align to TRBD2. V lost 2 bases and J lost 1; bases outside the gene matches: 13. Germline assignment: CDR1 SGHVS and CDR2 FQNEAQ. This CDR3 has 20 amino acids. CDR3 coding DNA: TGTGCCAGCAGCTTACCAAGGACAGGGACTAGCGGGAGACAGTCCTACGAGCAGTACTTC. Amino acid sequence: CASSLPRTGTSGRQSYEQYF.

This clone has a single count. V gene TRBV7-2 combines with J gene TRBJ1-5; 11 bases are shared with TRBD1. Germline V gene lookup returns CDR1 SGHTA and CDR2 FQGNSA. The junction had 3 bases not matched to a gene; V was cut back by 3 bases and J by 5 bases. The CDR3 covers 15 residues. The chain's CDR3 is CASSFRTGGDQPQHF. CDR3 in DNA: TGTGCCAGCAGCTTCCGGACAGGGGGCGATCAGCCCCAGCATTTT.

The chain uses TRBV5-1 and TRBJ2-5; 9 positions agree with TRBD1. The CDR3 has 16 residues. After removal of 4 bases from V and 5 bases from J, the junction contained 12 bases not matched to a gene. The germline V gene encodes CDR1 SGHRS and CDR2 YFSETQ. Here the CDR3 DNA reads TGCGCCAGCAGCCCCCAGGGACAGGGCATCGGGGAGACCCAGTACTTC. This translates into CASSPQGQGIGETQYF.